This is a list of T cell receptor beta chains from one sample in a study of CD8 T cells in ankylosing spondylitis. TCRdb analysed the 5' RACE reads with MiXCR anew, one entry per CDR3 protein. Of 150,000 to 200,000 distinct CDR3 sequences in the sample, roughly a third were seen once. The specimen sequenced was synovial fluid, either unsorted or a sorted T cell fraction (not recorded which). All receptors come from a male donor with ankylosing spondylitis. Both conserved end residues are part of each CDR3. A D gene is named only where the DNA matches it firmly. Clone size appears in some rows only: once, few, many, or a class for an expanded clone.

TRBV20-1	TRBJ2-1	NA	TRBD2	CSARPGLANYNEQFF	TGCAGTGCTAGGCCGGGACTAGCAAACTACAATGAGCAGTTCTTC
TRBV7-2	TRBJ2-1	NA	NA	CASSLPPAVKTYNEQFF	TGTGCCAGCAGCCTACCTCCAGCGGTCAAGACCTACAATGAGCAGTTCTTC
TRBV20-1	TRBJ2-7	NA	TRBD2	CSASGPSGAAYEQYF	TGCAGTGCTAGTGGCCCTAGCGGGGCCGCCTACGAGCAGTACTTC
TRBV5-1	TRBJ1-2	few	NA	CASSSTPGYGYTF	TGCGCCAGCAGCTCCACCCCAGGGTATGGCTACACCTTC
TRBV9	TRBJ1-6	few	NA	CASSGASYNSPLHF	TGTGCCAGCAGCGGAGCTTCCTATAATTCACCCCTCCACTTT
TRBV9	TRBJ2-5	NA	NA	CASSVELSEETQYF	TGTGCCAGCAGCGTAGAGTTGTCGGAAGAGACCCAGTACTTC
TRBV5-1	TRBJ1-1	NA	NA	CASSWDKNTEAFF	TGCGCCAGCAGCTGGGACAAGAACACTGAAGCTTTCTTT
TRBV5-1	TRBJ2-2	NA	TRBD2	CASSLTPTSDTGELFF	TGCGCCAGCAGCTTGACCCCTACTAGCGACACCGGGGAGCTGTTTTTT
TRBV12-3/TRBV12-4	TRBJ2-7	once	TRBD2	CASSLSSGGFSYEQYF	TGTGCCAGCAGTTTGTCTAGCGGGGGCTTCTCCTACGAGCAGTACTTC
TRBV5-1	TRBJ2-1	few	TRBD2	CASSLVGTRGPNQQFF	TGCGCCAGCAGCTTGGTTGGGACTAGGGGACCTAATCAGCAGTTCTTC
TRBV5-4	TRBJ2-1	NA	TRBD1	CASSYGTDYNEQFF	TGTGCCAGCAGCTATGGGACAGACTACAATGAGCAGTTCTTC
TRBV12-5	TRBJ1-1	NA	TRBD1	CASGSPGQARFEAFF	TGTGCTAGTGGTTCCCCTGGACAGGCCCGGTTTGAAGCTTTCTTT
TRBV5-5	TRBJ2-3	NA	NA	CASSATPGFSTDTQYF	TGTGCCAGCAGCGCAACTCCCGGGTTTTCCACAGATACGCAGTATTTT
TRBV5-5	TRBJ2-3	many	TRBD1	CASRIGQGTDTQYF	TGTGCCAGCAGAATCGGACAGGGGACAGATACGCAGTATTTT
TRBV6-5	TRBJ1-2	once	NA	CASSYRSGSYTF	TGTGCCAGCAGTTACCGCTCCGGGAGTTACACCTTC
TRBV27	TRBJ1-1	many	NA	CASSLQGSGLAEAFF	TGTGCCAGCAGTTTACAAGGGTCAGGGTTGGCTGAAGCTTTCTTT
TRBV13	TRBJ1-1	NA	TRBD1	CASSEKWDRGAFF	TGTGCCAGCAGCGAGAAATGGGACAGGGGAGCTTTCTTT
TRBV19	TRBJ1-2	NA	TRBD1	CASSISDRGPSGYTF	TGTGCCAGTAGTATTAGCGACAGGGGACCTTCTGGCTACACCTTC
TRBV11-2	TRBJ2-5	NA	NA	CASSLIWDTQETQYF	TGTGCCAGCAGCTTAATCTGGGACACACAAGAGACCCAGTACTTC
TRBV29-1	TRBJ2-7	few	TRBD2	CSVSGLASYEQYF	TGCAGCGTTTCGGGACTAGCATCCTACGAGCAGTACTTC
TRBV5-1	TRBJ1-1	NA	TRBD1	CASSLGSDRANTEAFF	TGCGCCAGCAGCTTGGGGTCGGACAGGGCGAACACTGAAGCTTTCTTT
TRBV7-9	TRBJ2-1	NA	TRBD1	CASSTESTGGHEQFF	TGTGCCAGCAGCACCGAGTCGACAGGGGGCCATGAGCAGTTCTTC
TRBV11-1	TRBJ2-1	few	TRBD2	CASSPPLGGTSGNRNEQFF	TGTGCCAGCAGCCCCCCGCTCGGAGGAACTAGCGGGAACCGCAATGAGCAGTTCTTC
TRBV12-3/TRBV12-4	TRBJ1-1	many	NA	CASSPTGRYTEAFF	TGTGCCAGCAGCCCTACAGGGCGGTACACTGAAGCTTTCTTT
TRBV12-3/TRBV12-4	TRBJ1-6	NA	NA	CASSLSRSSYNSPLHF	TGTGCCAGCAGTTTGAGCCGAAGCTCCTATAATTCACCCCTCCACTTT
TRBV4-1	TRBJ2-5	NA	NA	CASSQDSAGDSETQYF	TGCGCCAGCAGCCAAGATTCGGCAGGGGACTCCGAGACCCAGTACTTC
TRBV5-1	TRBJ1-1	many	NA	CASRETAGIDTEAFF	TGCGCCAGCAGGGAAACGGCCGGGATTGACACTGAAGCTTTCTTT
TRBV5-5	TRBJ1-3	NA	NA	CASSFRGQIGNTIYF	TGTGCCAGCAGCTTTAGGGGCCAGATCGGAAACACCATATATTTT
TRBV20-1	TRBJ1-1	many	NA	CSARDLPQGPNTEAFF	TGCAGTGCTAGAGATTTGCCTCAGGGGCCGAACACTGAAGCTTTCTTT
TRBV5-1	TRBJ2-1	many	TRBD2	CASTAGLAGFGEQFF	TGCGCCAGCACAGCTGGCCTAGCGGGTTTCGGTGAGCAGTTCTTC
TRBV20-1	TRBJ2-3	few	NA	CSAYKDRTEGTDTQYF	TGCAGTGCTTACAAAGACAGGACGGAGGGCACAGATACGCAGTATTTT
TRBV6-1	TRBJ2-7	NA	TRBD1	CASRPRGLSYEQYF	TGTGCCAGCAGACCAAGGGGGCTTTCCTACGAGCAGTACTTC
TRBV7-3	TRBJ2-6	NA	NA	CASSLKGHGAGANVLTF	TGTGCCAGCAGCTTAAAAGGTCACGGGGCTGGGGCCAACGTCCTGACTTTC